This TCR beta chain is drawn from a study of T-cell memory formation after mild COVID-19. Findings and limits, study-wide: CD4+ bias marked clones expanding day 15 to 37, unlike balanced contracting clones.

MiXCR was run by TCRdb on the 5' RACE reads, yielding one entry per CDR3 protein. Found here are some 65,000 distinct CDR3 sequences, around 15% of them singletons; the top ten hold about a third. Concerning this clonotype itself: What it binds is not known.

The sample consisted of PBMCs or a T cell subset sorted from them (not recorded which). The origin of this receptor is an adult woman who had mild COVID-19 (a few samples of this study predate the infection). Cell type and time point are not known.

As DNA, the CDR3 is TGTGCCAGCAGCTTTTACACCGGGGAGCTGTTTTTT. Translation: CASSFYTGELFF. The rearrangement links TRBV5-6 to TRBJ2-2; D ambiguous. This CDR3 region has 12 residues. Per germline, CDR1 SGHDT and CDR2 YYEEEE. Trimming pared 2 bases from V and 3 bases from J, leaving 2 bases between.